This T cell receptor beta chain was documented in a study of beta chain features in type 1 diabetes. For the study at large: Patient and healthy donor groups were alike in age, gender and cell yields.

This clone has more than one count but fewer than ten. Expressed TCRB transcripts were sequenced after all isolated RNA was converted to cDNA. Sequencing used immunoSEQ multiplex PCR; TCRdb keeps in-frame clones, though not all of them. The data contain around 40,000 clones, approximately 56% of them seen just once; the ten biggest clones take up 2% to 2.5%. Trimming pared 3 bases from V and 1 base from J, leaving 10 bases between. From germline, CDR1 is SGHTA and CDR2 FQGNSA. There are 15 residues in the CDR3. Sequenced sample: Tregs from blood. The chain uses TRBV7-2 and TRBJ2-1, with D perhaps matching TRBD2 (5 bases). The receptor was derived from a woman aged 18 to 35 in good health. CDR3 DNA sequence: TGTGCCAGCAGCTTCGGGATTGGATCCTACAATGAGCAGTTCTTC. It encodes CASSFGIGSYNEQFF.